This TCR beta chain was identified during a study of T cell responses to AZD1222 COVID-19 vaccine. Assay: immunoSEQ multiplex PCR; the TCRdb copy retains only in-frame clones and omits some. Of around 200,000 clones in the sample, 85% to 95% were seen once. The sample consisted of peripheral blood, taken 28 days after the second AZD1222 dose. The source of this sequence is an adult who received the AZD1222 COVID-19 vaccine.

The DNA for the CDR3 is TGCGCCAGCAGCCAAGACGGCATCGGGGAGCTGTTTTTT. Translated, it gives CASSQDGIGELFF. The chain carries TRBV4-3 and TRBJ2-2; D gene ambiguous. The CDR3 covers 13 residues. The V gene's germline CDR1 is LGHNA and CDR2 YSLEER. The V and J ends lost 0 bases and 7 bases respectively, with 6 bases between them.